This TCR beta chain was recorded in a study of Ad26.COV2.S vaccination and SARS-CoV-2 variants. Overall study context: A COV1001 Ad26.COV2.S trial-arm participant provided the sample.

About this clone itself: Its cognate antigen is unknown.

Sample treatment: around 19 received Ad26.COV2.S at low or high dose, single or two shots; 5 received placebo; per-sample allocation not given. Sampling happened 63 days after the first vaccine or placebo injection. Some clones are missing from TCRdb's copy, which holds only in-frame ones; the method was immunoSEQ multiplex PCR. The sample consists of 300,000 to 350,000 clones, about 89% of them appearing once. Study results and limitations: Vaccine and placebo recipients had comparable breadth of non-spike TCRs.

This clonotype was obtained from a person aged 18-60 years who received the Ad26.COV2.S COVID-19 vaccine or a placebo. This specimen was peripheral blood, taken in a trial of Ad26.COV2.S vaccine versus placebo.

The CDR3 is CASSMGFRAPNTEAFF. The CDR3 DNA sequence: TGTGCCAGTAGTATGGGTTTCAGGGCGCCTAACACTGAAGCTTTCTTT. The rearrangement joins TRBV19 to TRBJ1-1, with D tentatively TRBD1 (5 bases). Germline-derived CDR1 and CDR2 are LNHDA and SQIVND (reference sequence). CDR3 length equals 16 residues. The V gene lost 3 bases and the J gene lost 2 bases, with 16 bases spanning the gap.